This note documents a single TCR beta chain sequence. These data originate in a study of blood T cell repertoires in COVID-19. Study-wide background: PBMCs, B-cell-depleted T cells, or T cells provided the cDNA or gDNA that made up the material.

Study processing details: Reference gene primer amplification in the assay estimated nucleated cell counts. Profiled with immunoSEQ multiplex PCR; TCRdb holds only in-frame clones, not every one. That table supplies the V and J calls and clone size; D and trimming were determined from the DNA. The sample holds about 130,000 clones, approximately 90% seen once. V was cut by 3 bases and J by 4 bases, with 15 bases left in between. Germline CDR1 is LGHNA and CDR2 is YNFKEQ. This CDR3 comprises 16 residues. V gene TRBV4-2 combines with J gene TRBJ1-4; TRBD1 might be the D (5 bases). The source is a man in his forties or fifties with acute or convalescent COVID-19. The sequenced sample was peripheral blood. The CDR3 DNA follows: TGTGCCAGCAGCCAGCCGGGCCCAGGGATTAATGAAAAACTGTTTTTT. This gives the protein CASSQPGPGINEKLFF.